This entry lists 18 T cell receptor beta chains sequenced from one sample in a study of cytomegalovirus exposure and HLA in healthy donors. The PCR had 60 Vbeta and 13 Jbeta primers. TCRdb keeps only in-frame clones here, not all; method: immunoSEQ multiplex PCR. Of about 82,000 clones in the sample, approximately 68% are singletons; the top ten hold about 22%. Sequencing was done on a sample of PBMCs. These receptor sequences come from a woman between 45 and 65 years old in good health and CMV-seropositive.

The chain links TRBV7-8 to TRBJ1-4; 9 bases are shared with TRBD1. This CDR3 region has 15 residues. Germline V gene sequence: CDR1 SGHVS, CDR2 FQNEAQ. Unmatched junction bases numbered 5, after V lost 5 bases and J lost 4 bases. Here the CDR3 reads CASSPTGGNNEKLFF. The CDR3, as DNA: TGTGCCAGCAGCCCTACAGGGGGCAATAATGAAAAACTGTTTTTT.

The genes are TRBV5-1 and TRBJ2-7; D is perhaps TRBD1 (6 bases). From germline, CDR1 is SGHRS and CDR2 YFSETQ. The CDR3 is 14 amino acids. V dropped 4 bases and J dropped 3 bases, with 14 bases sitting between them. This CDR3 is CASSTDGQIYEQYF. The CDR3 region has the DNA TGCGCCAGCAGCACGGATGGACAGATCTACGAGCAGTACTTC.

CDR3 in DNA: TGTGCCTGGAGTAGGGACAGTATTAATCAGCCCCAGCATTTT. Residues: CAWSRDSINQPQHF. The chain recombines TRBV30 with TRBJ1-5; 7 bases fit TRBD1. Trimming at V came to 2 bases and at J to 4 bases, leaving 5 bases not matched to a gene. CDR1 GTSNPN and CDR2 SVGIG come from the germline V gene (reference sequence). The CDR3 covers 14 residues.

The chain carries TRBV5-1 and TRBJ1-1; 8 nucleotides match TRBD1. The CDR3 spans 13 residues. V lost 7 bases, J lost 5 bases, and 7 bases stayed unmatched. Germline V lookup: CDR1 SGHRS, CDR2 YFSETQ. CDR3 sequence reads: CASADRDGTEAFF. The CDR3 coding sequence is TGCGCCAGCGCGGACAGGGATGGTACTGAAGCTTTCTTT.

This chain connects TRBV2 to TRBJ2-3, with D possibly matching TRBD1 (5 bases). Germline assignment: CDR1 SNHLY and CDR2 FYNNEI. V was cut by 1 base and J by 2 bases, with 13 bases left in between. The CDR3 is 16 amino acids. Written as DNA, the CDR3 is TGTGCCAGCAGTGAAGGACAGATAATAAACACAGATACGCAGTATTTT. Its protein is CASSEGQIINTDTQYF.

The V and J genes are TRBV28 and TRBJ1-5; 9 bases match TRBD1. CDR3 length: 14 amino acids. CDR1 and CDR2 (germline): MDHEN, SYDVKM. J gave up 6 bases and V 7 bases, and 7 bases lay outside the gene matches. CDR3 sequence: CASNPTGGRQPQHF. Here the CDR3 DNA reads TGTGCCAGCAACCCTACAGGGGGCCGTCAGCCCCAGCATTTT.

J is TRBJ2-3 and V is TRBV28; D call uncertain. Germline V lookup: CDR1 MDHEN, CDR2 SYDVKM. The CDR3 sequence is 14 residues long. V was cut by 4 bases and J by 2 bases, with 10 bases left in between. CDR3 bases: TGTGCCAGCAGTTATACAGCTCTCACAGATACGCAGTATTTT. It specifies CASSYTALTDTQYF.

The chain couples TRBV19 to TRBJ2-7; no clear D gene. V was cut by 3 bases and J by 0 bases, with 12 bases left in between. This CDR3 region has 15 residues. Germline CDR1 LNHDA, CDR2 SQIVND (reference sequence). CDR3 DNA sequence: TGTGCCAGTAGTATCACGGCCGCTAGCTCCTACGAGCAGTACTTC. The encoded protein is CASSITAASSYEQYF.

This chain uses TRBV27 with TRBJ1-4, with 9 positions matching TRBD1. V lost 5 bases to trimming and J lost 3 bases; unmatched junction nucleotides: 4. Germline CDR1 MNHEY, CDR2 SMNVEV (reference sequence). The CDR3 is 15 residues long. The CDR3, as DNA: TGTGCCAGCAGTCCATACAGGGGGCCTAATGAAAAACTGTTTTTT. This gives the protein CASSPYRGPNEKLFF. Full variable domain (outside the CDR3, taken from reference TRBV27 and TRBJ1-4): EAQVTQNPRYLITVTGKKLTVTCSQNMNHEYMSWYRQDPGLGLRQIYYSMNVEVTDKGDVPEGYKVSRKEKRNFPLILESPSPNQTSLYFCASSPYRGPNEKLFFGSGTQLSVL.

V and J are TRBV27 and TRBJ2-1, with TRBD2 matching over 8 bases. V shed 7 bases and J 6 bases; nucleotides not matched to a gene: 11. The CDR3 contains 15 residues. Germline V gives CDR1 MNHEY, CDR2 SMNVEV (reference sequence). Written as DNA, the CDR3 is TGTGCCAGCACTATAGGCGGGGGGATGGTCAATGAGCAGTTCTTC. Translated, it gives CASTIGGGMVNEQFF.

V is TRBV28 and J is TRBJ2-1, with D possibly matching TRBD1 (5 bases). Between the trimmed V and J ends, which lost 7 bases and 7 bases, there was a span of 17 bases. The V gene's germline CDR1 is MDHEN and CDR2 SYDVKM. The CDR3 runs to 14 residues. Here the CDR3 reads CASKWQGWGNEQFF. The CDR3 DNA sequence: TGTGCCAGCAAATGGCAGGGTTGGGGAAATGAGCAGTTCTTC.

The CDR3 protein is CASSFGGPYNEQFF. The CDR3 DNA reads TGTGCCAGCAGCTTCGGGGGTCCATACAATGAGCAGTTCTTC. The rearrangement joins TRBV7-9 to TRBJ2-1, with D perhaps TRBD2 (6 bases). CDR1 and CDR2 (germline): SEHNR, FQNEAQ (reference sequence). The CDR3 is 14 residues long. The germline V and J ends were trimmed by 3 bases and 4 bases, with 10 bases remaining between them.

This sequence joins TRBV7-9 and TRBJ2-7; D perhaps matches TRBD2 (6 bases). The V end lost 5 bases, the J end lost 4 bases, and 21 bases lay between the germline ends. There are 16 residues in the CDR3. The germline V gene encodes CDR1 SEHNR and CDR2 FQNEAQ (reference sequence). CDR3 nucleotide sequence: TGTGCCAGCAGCCCTCGGGGAGGACACAGCCTGTACGAGCAGTACTTC. Amino acid sequence: CASSPRGGHSLYEQYF. Full variable domain (rest looked up from reference TRBV7-9 and TRBJ2-7): DTGVSQNPRHKITKRGQNVTFRCDPISEHNRLYWYRQTLGQGPEFLTYFQNEAQLEKSRLLSDRFSAERPKGSFSTLEIQRTEQGDSAMYLCASSPRGGHSLYEQYFGPGTRLTVT.

V gene TRBV10-3 combines with J gene TRBJ2-3; 11 nucleotides align to TRBD2. The CDR3 runs 15 residues. Germline lookup yields CDR1 ENHRY and CDR2 SYGVKD. Germline trimming cut 6 bases from V and 2 bases from J; bases unmatched to any gene: 4. The CDR3 DNA reads TGTGCCATCAGGCGGACTAGCGGGCTCACAGATACGCAGTATTTT. It yields the protein CAIRRTSGLTDTQYF.

The rearrangement uses TRBV7-9 and TRBJ1-1, with D possibly TRBD1 on 5 matching bases. CDR3 length: 13 residues. Germline V gives CDR1 SEHNR, CDR2 FQNEAQ (reference sequence). The V end lost 8 bases, the J end lost 3 bases, and 13 bases lay between the germline ends. CDR3 protein: CASEGREDTEAFF. For the CDR3, the DNA is TGTGCCAGCGAAGGCAGGGAAGACACTGAAGCTTTCTTT.

The genes are TRBV11-2 and TRBJ2-7; no firm D call. This CDR3 spans 14 amino acids. CDR1 SGHAT and CDR2 FQNNGV come from the germline V gene. V lost 1 base and J 4 bases, leaving 11 bases between the germline ends. In DNA form, the CDR3 reads TGTGCCAGCAGCTTAGGTTCCGGTTGGTACGAGCAGTACTTC. As protein: CASSLGSGWYEQYF.

In its sample, this clone was seen a few times. This chain uses TRBV6-6 with TRBJ1-2, with 8 bases identical to TRBD1. This CDR3 comprises 14 residues. Trimming at V came to 7 bases and at J to 6 bases, leaving 10 bases not matched to a gene. Germline V gives CDR1 MNHNY, CDR2 SVGAGI (reference sequence). CDR3 loop: CASIKGQGAHGYTF. The CDR3 DNA reads as TGTGCCAGCATCAAGGGGCAGGGGGCGCATGGCTACACCTTC.

The rearrangement links TRBV6-1 to TRBJ1-5; 9 bases align to TRBD1. The germline V gene has CDR1 MNHNS and CDR2 SASEGT. V shed 3 bases, J shed 5 bases, and the junction held 14 bases outside the gene matches. This CDR3 has 18 residues. The CDR3 spells CASSEGQGPGSRYQPQHF. Written as DNA, the CDR3 is TGTGCCAGCAGTGAGGGACAGGGCCCCGGGTCGCGTTATCAGCCCCAGCATTTT.